The source of this T cell receptor beta chain is a study of Ad26.COV2.S vaccination and SARS-CoV-2 variants. This CDR3 has 15 amino acids. The V and J ends lost 4 bases and 5 bases, in that order; junction bases with no gene match: 7. Germline V gene data show CDR1 as MNHEY and CDR2 as SVGAGI. Here immunoSEQ multiplex PCR was the method, and the copy in TCRdb shows in-frame clones only, minus some. The data contain about 350,000 clones, around 90% of them singletons. V usage is TRBV6-5 and J usage is TRBJ2-5; TRBD1 matches at 10 bases. This sequence was found in a human donor who had recovered from COVID-19. The source material was peripheral blood, sampled after recovery from COVID-19. The CDR3 sequence: CASSSGTGVWETQYF. CDR3 nucleotides: TGTGCCAGCAGTTCCGGGACAGGGGTATGGGAGACCCAGTACTTC.